This TCR beta chain emerged from a study of blood T cell repertoires in COVID-19. Overall study context: Both acute and convalescent COVID-19 samples were obtained from the United States, Italy and Spain. Sample material is recorded as cDNA or gDNA derived from T cells, B-cell-depleted T cells, or PBMCs.

Authors' analysis steps: Amplification with reference gene primers provided the estimates of nucleated cell counts. Sequencing was performed with immunoSEQ multiplex PCR; in TCRdb, only in-frame clones are kept and a portion is missing. V and J calls and clone size are those listed in that table; D and trimming were worked out from the DNA. The sample lists 150,000 or so clones; approximately 80% were seen once. The junction had 5 bases not matched to a gene; V was cut back by 4 bases and J by 8 bases. Germline CDR1 MDHEN, CDR2 SYDVKM. CDR3 size: 13 residues. The specimen sequenced was peripheral blood. The source is a woman aged 55 to 70 with acute or convalescent COVID-19. This rearrangement joins TRBV28 to TRBJ1-2; 9 nucleotides line up with TRBD1. The CDR3 DNA reads TGTGCCAGCAGTTACAGGACAGGGGTCGGCTACACCTTC. Protein: CASSYRTGVGYTF.